This note documents a single T cell receptor (beta chain) sequence. Its antigen target is currently unknown. It has no much larger one-base neighbor in the sample; base qualities were not kept. Libraries were made using the immunoSEQ multiplex PCR assay. For most patients, genomic DNA was isolated with the Qiagen DNeasy Blood and Tissue Kit and sent frozen to Adaptive Biotechnologies for TCR sequencing. For most patients, genomic DNA was subjected to high-throughput TCR-beta CDR3 sequencing by Adaptive Biotechnologies. Turning to the authors' computational methods: Adaptive's ImmunoSEQ software supplied the TCR sequencing data for around 17 patients, while MiXCR and VDJtools were used to process a few other patients. CD4 versus CD8 sorting errors were corrected by removing sequences found in both subsets at a frequency ratio below 5:1. CDR3 nucleotide sequences shared by donor and recipient were removed because the origin of these sequences could not be assigned. Alloreactive clones required at least 2-fold expansion over unstimulated cells and minimum CFSE-low frequency of 0.002% (template counts) or 0.001% (read counts). A clone was considered mappable if detected in the sequenced pre-transplant spleen, lymph node, or MLR CFSE-low populations of the donor or recipient. Cumulative frequency of alloreactive clones was calculated as a percentage of all sequences weighted by copy number. TCRdb holds this immuneACCESS table with in-frame rearrangements only. Some clones are missing; in checked studies, unresolved V genes explain under half, and the rest has no known cause. V and J calls and clone size are copied from that table; D and trimming were computed from the DNA. The sample table shows tens of thousands of clones, and approximately 84% are seen once. The top ten hold less than 0.55% of the sample.

The sample originates from a study of graft-versus-host responses after intestinal transplantation (dated by TCRdb to about 2021). About the investigation overall: Multivisceral, liver-intestinal, or isolated intestinal transplants were received by the recipients. Anti-thymocyte globulin induction was given to all recipients, followed by maintenance tacrolimus and steroids for approximately three years. Bulk TCR-beta CDR3 sequencing was used to track graft-versus-host and host-versus-graft alloreactive T cell clones in the graft, circulation and bone marrow after intestinal transplantation. Alloreactive clones were identified by sequencing pre-transplant mixed lymphocyte reaction products and comparing these products with unstimulated pre-transplant donor and recipient T cells. Of the 20 to 30 intestinal transplant recipients enrolled in the cohort, one of whom was a retransplant, 3 patients without pretransplant specimens were excluded. A peak of at least 4% donor T cells among recipient peripheral blood mononuclear cells was the definition used for donor T cell macrochimerism. Rather than going through the commercial service, samples from three later patients were sequenced in-house on an Illumina MiSeq and processed with MiXCR.

Beyond this particular receptor, the publication reports: In patients with donor T cell macrochimerism, the allografts had high GvH to HvG T cell clonal ratios. Peak levels of circulating GvH clones were associated with declines in HvG clones early after transplant. GvH clones turned up in recipient bone marrow, with some appearing earlier in ileal mucosa or blood, a pattern consistent with an intestinal mucosal origin. The conclusions were limited by the relatively low number and heterogeneity of the intestinal transplant patients.

The time point label of this sample denotes: cells obtained before transplantation from donor or recipient. CD3+CD4+ and CD3+CD8+ populations were FACS-sorted from unstimulated pre-transplant donor and recipient cells taken from spleen or lymph nodes. CDR1 is given as SGHNT and CDR2 as YENEEA, both from the germline V gene. The germline V end is reduced by 2 bases and the J end by 1 base; junction bases left unmatched: 2. The CDR3, from cysteine to phenylalanine, totals 15 residues. Of all the DNA, just the CDR3 is kept, 45 bases in frame from base 1. This TCR came from a human donor who was the organ donor for an intestinal transplant. The rearrangement combines TRBV11-3 with TRBJ1-1, with 9 middle bases fitting TRBD1. The sample in question was unstimulated CD4+ T cells sorted from spleen or lymph node cells, obtained before transplant. The CDR3 protein is CASSLTQGANTEAFF. The DNA reads TGTGCCAGCAGCTTAACACAGGGGGCGAACACTGAAGCTTTCTTT.